Sequencing of this T cell receptor beta chain was carried out in a study of T cells in Graves' hyperthyroidism and ophthalmopathy. With duration under 3 months, ophthalmopathy was active: Clinical Activity Score at least 3, NOSPECS at least 4. Clinical symptoms, serum thyroxine and TRAb, thyroid ultrasound and orbital computed tomography were used for the diagnoses. Fresh 10 ml peripheral blood yielded PBMCs. There were TCR beta CDR3 regions amplified from RNA transcripts. HTBI primers drove first-round RT-PCR of the TCR CDR3. TCRdb reanalysed the multiplex PCR reads using MiXCR and keeps one entry per CDR3 protein. The table shows around 350,000 distinct CDR3 sequences, with approximately 16% occurring only once. V gave up 0 bases and J gave up 3 bases, with 9 bases separating them. This CDR3 region has 15 residues. Per germline, CDR1 SGHRS and CDR2 YFSETQ.

This clonotype was obtained from a woman aged 55-70 years with Graves' ophthalmopathy. Sequencing was carried out using blood. This sequence joins TRBV5-1 and TRBJ2-2; D perhaps matches TRBD1 (6 bases). CDR3 sequence reads: CASSLGTVDTGELFF. Written as DNA, the CDR3 is TGCGCCAGCAGCTTGGGGACAGTTGACACCGGGGAGCTGTTTTTT.